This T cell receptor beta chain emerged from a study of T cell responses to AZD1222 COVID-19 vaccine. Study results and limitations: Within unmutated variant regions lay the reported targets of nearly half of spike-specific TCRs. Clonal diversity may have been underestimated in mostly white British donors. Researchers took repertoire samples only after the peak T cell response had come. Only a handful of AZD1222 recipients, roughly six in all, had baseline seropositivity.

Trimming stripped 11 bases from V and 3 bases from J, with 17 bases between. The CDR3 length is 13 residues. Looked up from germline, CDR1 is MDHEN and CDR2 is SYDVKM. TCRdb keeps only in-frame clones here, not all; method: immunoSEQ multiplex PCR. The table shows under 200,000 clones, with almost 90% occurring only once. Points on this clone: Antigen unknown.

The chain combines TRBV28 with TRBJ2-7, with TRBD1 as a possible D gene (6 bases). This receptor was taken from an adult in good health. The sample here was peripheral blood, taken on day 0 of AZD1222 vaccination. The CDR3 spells CACYSGVLYEQYF. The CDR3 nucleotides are TGTGCCTGTTATTCAGGGGTCCTCTACGAGCAGTACTTC.